The text below deals with one T cell receptor (beta chain). Its target antigen remains unknown. It has no much larger one-base neighbor in the sample; base qualities were not kept. Within the sample, other DNA sequences also encode this same CDR3. Whole blood was collected in K2EDTA tubes by collaborating institutions according to the institutions' own protocols. For TCRbeta analysis, collaborators shipped samples as frozen whole blood, isolated PBMCs, or DNA extracted from either of those sample types. This sample is part of a study of blood T cell repertoires in COVID-19 (dated by TCRdb to about 2020). For the study in its entirety: Collaborator samples came from the United States, Italy and Spain and covered acute and convalescent phases of COVID-19. Nearly every sample came with metadata listing a de-identified subject ID, COVID-19 status, age in years and sex. A freely available public database, intended as a resource for researchers studying the immune response to SARS-CoV-2, is where the repertoires were released. Subjects who had been exposed to COVID-19, were actively infected with it, or had recovered from it provided the deeply sampled blood TCRbeta repertoires that made up the dataset. Where available, HLA class I and class II types were obtained from metadata supplied by the sample provider rather than from assay-based typing. The prospective study material was composed of cDNA or gDNA derived from T cells, B-cell-depleted T cells, or PBMCs. The samples were drawn from two sources: the first 160 participants of the ongoing ImmuneRACE study, and 950 to 1,500 subjects contributed by 6 global collaborators. Here is what the overall study found, with its caveats: Clinical and demographic metadata were provided uncurated, with the amount varying by source and participant.

The immunoSEQ Assay, a bias-controlled multiplex PCR, was used to amplify TCRbeta CDR3 regions from genomic DNA. The source study handled its data this way. Within the assay, amplification of reference gene primers was used to estimate how many nucleated cells each sample contained. Sequence reads were collapsed and filtered to measure the absolute abundance of every unique TCRbeta CDR3 rearrangement. For each sample, productive Simpson clonality was calculated by taking the square root of Simpson's diversity index across productive rearrangements. The table was pulled from immuneACCESS by TCRdb, which kept in-frame rearrangements only. Such tables lose some clones; where checked, under half of the loss comes from unresolved V genes, and the rest has no known cause. V and J calls and clone size come straight from that table; D and trimming were deduced from the DNA. The sample yields more than 150,000 clones; more than 70% were counted once. Roughly 3.1% of the sample is taken by the ten largest.

V trim: 3 bases; J trim: 4 bases; unmatched bases: 1. Its CDR3 holds 14 amino acids, cysteine through phenylalanine. The CDR3 DNA has 42 bases and is translated from base 1. CDR1 and CDR2, per the germline V gene, are KGHSH and LQKENI. The chain employs TRBV18 and TRBJ1-5, with 9 bases aligning to TRBD1. The sequence was obtained from a man aged 55 to 70 with acute or convalescent COVID-19. The specimen was peripheral blood. The DNA sequence reads TGTGCCAGCTCACCGGGGACAGGGAATCAGCCCCAGCATTTT. Its product reads: CASSPGTGNQPQHF.